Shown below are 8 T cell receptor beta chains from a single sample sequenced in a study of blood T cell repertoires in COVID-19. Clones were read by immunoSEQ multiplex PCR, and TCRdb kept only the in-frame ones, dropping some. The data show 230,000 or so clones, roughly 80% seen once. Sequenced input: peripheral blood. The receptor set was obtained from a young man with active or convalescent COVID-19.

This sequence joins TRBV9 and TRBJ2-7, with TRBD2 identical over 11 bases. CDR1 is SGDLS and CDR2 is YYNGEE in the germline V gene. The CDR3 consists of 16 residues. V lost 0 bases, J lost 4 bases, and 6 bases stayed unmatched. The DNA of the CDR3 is TGTGCCAGCAGCGTAGGTCTAGCGGGAGGTGTTTACGAGCAGTACTTC. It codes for CASSVGLAGGVYEQYF. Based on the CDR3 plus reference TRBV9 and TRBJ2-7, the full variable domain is DSGVTQTPKHLITATGQRVTLRCSPRSGDLSVYWYQQSLDQGLQFLIQYYNGEERAKGNILERFSAQQFPDLHSELNLSSLELGDSALYFCASSVGLAGGVYEQYFGPGTRLTVT.

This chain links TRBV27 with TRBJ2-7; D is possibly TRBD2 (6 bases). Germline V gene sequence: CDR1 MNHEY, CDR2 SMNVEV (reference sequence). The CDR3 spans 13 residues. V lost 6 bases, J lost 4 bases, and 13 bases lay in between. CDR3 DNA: TGTGCCAGCAGGGTAGCGGACCAATACGAGCAGTACTTC. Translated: CASRVADQYEQYF.

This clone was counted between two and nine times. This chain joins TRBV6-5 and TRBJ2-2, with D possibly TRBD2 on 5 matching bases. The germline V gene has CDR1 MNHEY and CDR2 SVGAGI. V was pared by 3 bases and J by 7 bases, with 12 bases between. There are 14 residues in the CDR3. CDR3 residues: CASSYQELVGELFF. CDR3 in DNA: TGTGCCAGCAGTTATCAAGAACTAGTCGGGGAGCTGTTTTTT.

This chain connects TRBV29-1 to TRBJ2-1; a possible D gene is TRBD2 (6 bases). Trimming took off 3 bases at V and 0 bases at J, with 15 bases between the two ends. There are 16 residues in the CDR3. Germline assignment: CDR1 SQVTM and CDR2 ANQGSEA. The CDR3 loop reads CSVEGQEGSSYNEQFF. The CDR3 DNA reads TGCAGCGTTGAGGGTCAGGAGGGCAGCTCCTACAATGAGCAGTTCTTC.

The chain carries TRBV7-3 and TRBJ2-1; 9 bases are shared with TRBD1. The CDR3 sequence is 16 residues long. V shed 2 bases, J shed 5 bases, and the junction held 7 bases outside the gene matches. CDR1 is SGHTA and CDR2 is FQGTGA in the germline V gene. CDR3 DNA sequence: TGTGCCAGCAGCTTACTACAAACAGGGGGCCACAATGAGCAGTTCTTC. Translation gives CASSLLQTGGHNEQFF.

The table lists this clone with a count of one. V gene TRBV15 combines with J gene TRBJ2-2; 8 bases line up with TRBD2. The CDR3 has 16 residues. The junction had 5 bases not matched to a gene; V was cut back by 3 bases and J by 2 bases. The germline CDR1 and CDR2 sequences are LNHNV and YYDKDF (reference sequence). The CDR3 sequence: CATSSETSANTGELFF. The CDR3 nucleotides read TGTGCCACCAGCAGTGAGACTAGCGCTAACACCGGGGAGCTGTTTTTT.

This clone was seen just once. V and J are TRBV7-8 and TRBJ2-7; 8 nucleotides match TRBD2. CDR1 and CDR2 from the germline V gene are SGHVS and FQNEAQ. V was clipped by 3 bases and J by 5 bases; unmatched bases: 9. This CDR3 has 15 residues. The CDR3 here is CASSLESSGSHEQYF. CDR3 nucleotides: TGTGCCAGCAGCTTGGAGTCCAGCGGGAGTCACGAGCAGTACTTC.

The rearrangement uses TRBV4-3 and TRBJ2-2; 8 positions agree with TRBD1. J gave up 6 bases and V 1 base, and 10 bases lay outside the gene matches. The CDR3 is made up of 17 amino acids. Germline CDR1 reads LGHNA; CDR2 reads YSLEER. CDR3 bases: TGCGCCAGCAGCCAAGGGTGGACAGGGATGAGGGCCGGGGAGCTGTTTTTT. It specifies CASSQGWTGMRAGELFF.